The clone carrying this T cell receptor beta chain was seen only once. Seattle-derived patients entered the study during active infection and were followed longitudinally. Profiled with immunoSEQ multiplex PCR; TCRdb holds only in-frame clones, not every one. The data hold 350,000 or so clones, with around 88% observed a single time. The sample is drawn from a study of blood T cell repertoires in COVID-19. Whole-study context: Donors in the United States, Italy and Spain gave samples during acute or convalescent COVID-19. PBMCs, B-cell-depleted T cells, or T cells provided the cDNA or gDNA that made up the material.

Germline V gene lookup returns CDR1 SGHDT and CDR2 YYEEEE. V was trimmed by 0 bases and J by 0 bases, leaving 9 bases between them. The CDR3 consists of 16 residues. Sequenced input: peripheral blood. The chain has TRBV5-6 and TRBJ1-4, with unresolved D. This TCR came from a young woman with COVID-19, enrolled during active disease. CDR3 sequence reads: CASSLGAFATNEKLFF. In nucleotides, the CDR3 is TGTGCCAGCAGCTTGGGGGCCTTTGCAACTAATGAAAAACTGTTTTTT.